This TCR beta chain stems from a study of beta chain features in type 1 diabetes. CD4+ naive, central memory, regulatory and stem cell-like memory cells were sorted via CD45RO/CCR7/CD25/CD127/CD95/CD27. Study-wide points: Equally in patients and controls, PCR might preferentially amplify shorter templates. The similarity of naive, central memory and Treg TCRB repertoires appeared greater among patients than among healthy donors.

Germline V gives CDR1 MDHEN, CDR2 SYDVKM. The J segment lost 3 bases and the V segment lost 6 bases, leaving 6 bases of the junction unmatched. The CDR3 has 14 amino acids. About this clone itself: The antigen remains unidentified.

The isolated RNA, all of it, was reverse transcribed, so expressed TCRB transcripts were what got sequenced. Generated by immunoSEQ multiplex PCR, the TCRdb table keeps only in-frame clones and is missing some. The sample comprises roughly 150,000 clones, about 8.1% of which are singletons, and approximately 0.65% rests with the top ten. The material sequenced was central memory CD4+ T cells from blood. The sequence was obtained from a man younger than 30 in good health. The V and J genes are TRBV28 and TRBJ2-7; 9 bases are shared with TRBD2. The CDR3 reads CASRQAGGIYEQYF. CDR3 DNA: TGTGCCAGCAGGCAAGCGGGAGGTATCTACGAGCAGTACTTC.